This TCR beta chain derives from a study of beta chain features in type 1 diabetes. Study at large: There were approximately 100,000,000 sorted cells examined across all samples.

What was sequenced were expressed TCRB transcripts, since all of the isolated RNA had been reverse transcribed. Clones were sequenced by immunoSEQ multiplex PCR, and TCRdb holds only the in-frame ones, with some missing. The table shows about 180,000 clones, with almost 8% occurring only once. This CDR3 region has 13 residues. Germline trimming cut 7 bases from V and 0 bases from J; bases unmatched to any gene: 6. Germline lookup yields CDR1 SQVTM and CDR2 ANQGSEA. Notes on the study in general: A moderate, significant TCRB CDR3 shortening appeared in type 1 diabetes across four CD4+ subsets. Sequencing used cDNA, and cells with high TCR expression could therefore be over-represented. Whether TCRB rearrangement is influenced by HLA type went unresolved here. For patients and controls alike, PCR might favor shorter templates to the same degree.

As to this clone: Its antigen remains unidentified.

Sequenced sample: central memory CD4+ T cells from blood. This TCR came from a man younger than 35 with type 1 diabetes. V is TRBV29-1 and J is TRBJ2-7; 7 bases align to TRBD1. Here the CDR3 reads CSGTGTDSYEQYF. The CDR3 coding sequence is TGCAGCGGAACCGGGACAGACTCCTACGAGCAGTACTTC.